Given below is one T cell receptor (beta chain) in context. This sample was included in a study of CD8 T cells in Susac syndrome. Roughly 0.45 to 1 ug RNA was reverse transcribed with random hexamers. A multiplex approach, immunoSEQ multiplex PCR, amplified TCR beta CDR3 across 54 Vbeta and 13 Jbeta. One entry per CDR3 protein results from TCRdb running MiXCR on the immunoSEQ multiplex PCR reads. The sample lists approximately 71,000 distinct CDR3 sequences; roughly 95% were seen once. The CDR3 totals 13 residues. CDR1 and CDR2 (germline): LGHNA, YNFKEQ. The V end lost 3 bases, the J end lost 2 bases, and 8 bases lay between the germline ends.

The sample consisted of CD4+ T cells from PBMCs. J is TRBJ2-7 and V is TRBV4-2; no clear D. This TCR was recovered from a human donor with multiple sclerosis. The CDR3 here is CASSHVSTYEQYF. The CDR3 bases are TGTGCCAGCAGCCATGTTAGCACCTACGAGCAGTACTTC.